Below, 5 T cell receptor beta chains from the same sample are listed, as sequenced in a study of cytomegalovirus exposure and HLA in healthy donors. Vbeta (60) and Jbeta (13) primers were used in the PCR. The repertoire was sequenced with immunoSEQ multiplex PCR; TCRdb's copy has only in-frame clones and lacks some. In the table there are around 170,000 clones, over 80% of which are singletons. The sequenced sample consisted of PBMCs. The receptor source for this set is a woman under 30 in good health and CMV-seronegative.

The J gene is TRBJ1-1, the V gene TRBV6-1; 7 bases line up with TRBD1. The CDR3 contains 16 residues. Germline CDR1 and CDR2: MNHNS and SASEGT. Trimming cost V 4 bases and J 0 bases; bases outside gene matches: 8. CDR3 coding DNA: TGTGCCAGCAGTGCCCAGACAGGGCCATTGAACACTGAAGCTTTCTTT. This translates into CASSAQTGPLNTEAFF.

Comment on this clone: Other DNA sequences within the sample encode an identical CDR3. The chain joins TRBV20-1 to TRBJ1-2; tentative D call: TRBD1 (5 bases). V lost 3 bases and J 7 bases, leaving 6 bases between the germline ends. The germline V gene encodes CDR1 DFQATT and CDR2 SNEGSKA (reference sequence). The CDR3 has 10 amino acids. The CDR3 DNA reads as TGCAGTGCTAGGGGGGGTGGCTACACCTTC. Translating it yields CSARGGGYTF.

This clone was detected only once. This chain links TRBV7-9 with TRBJ1-1, with D maybe TRBD1 (6 bases). V lost 1 base, J lost 1 base, and 13 bases lay in between. The CDR3 loop spans 16 amino acids. Germline assignment: CDR1 SEHNR and CDR2 FQNEAQ (reference sequence). CDR3 nucleotide sequence: TGTGCCAGCAGCTTAGACGCGACAGGCAAGAACACTGAAGCTTTCTTT. This encodes CASSLDATGKNTEAFF.

The rearrangement joins TRBV29-1 to TRBJ1-2, with 7 bases lining up with TRBD1. Germline V gene lookup returns CDR1 SQVTM and CDR2 ANQGSEA. V dropped 3 bases and J dropped 3; count of bases not matched to a gene: 7. The length of the CDR3 is 14 residues. The CDR3 protein is CSVDLPGTDYGYTF. DNA for the CDR3: TGCAGCGTTGATTTACCCGGGACAGACTATGGCTACACCTTC.

This chain connects TRBV11-2 to TRBJ1-5; 7 positions agree with TRBD1. Germline trimming cut 2 bases from V and 6 bases from J; bases unmatched to any gene: 4. Germline V lookup: CDR1 SGHAT, CDR2 FQNNGV. The CDR3 runs to 14 residues. CDR3 nucleotide sequence: TGTGCCAGCAGCTTACAGACAGGGACTCAGCCCCAGCATTTT. This translates into CASSLQTGTQPQHF.